This section outlines one T cell receptor (beta chain) sequence together with its context. The antigen is undetermined. This sample is drawn from a study of cytomegalovirus exposure and HLA in healthy donors. The PCR employed 60 Vbeta primers together with 13 Jbeta primers. Some clones are missing from TCRdb's copy, which holds only in-frame ones; the method was immunoSEQ multiplex PCR. The data hold tens of thousands of clones, with just under 70% observed a single time. The CDR3 runs to 14 residues. Trimming took 0 bases from V and 2 from J, leaving 7 bases between them. CDR1 and CDR2 from the germline V gene are LGHNA and YSLEER. Study findings and constraints: Indistinguishable V segments, including TRBV6-2 and TRBV6-3, were excluded.

This chain joins TRBV4-3 and TRBJ1-1; no definite D call. Material: PBMCs. This TCR was recovered from a man in his fifties or sixties in good health and CMV-seronegative. CDR3 nucleotides: TGCGCCAGCAGCCAAGACCGGACTAACACTGAAGCTTTCTTT. The encoded protein is CASSQDRTNTEAFF.